A selection of T cell receptor beta chains follows, all from one sample in a study of OX40 agonist ivuxolimab in advanced cancers. Here immunoSEQ multiplex PCR was the method, and the copy in TCRdb shows in-frame clones only, minus some. The sample consists of about 21,000 clones, approximately 90% of them appearing once. Source: CD4+ or CD8+ T cells sorted from blood, taken in a trial of the OX40 agonist ivuxolimab. These receptors all come from an adult with an advanced solid tumor such as melanoma, head and neck, liver or kidney cancer. CDR3s include the opening cysteine and the closing phenylalanine or tryptophan. A D gene is named only where the DNA matches it firmly. A clone size is listed for some rows: how often the clone was seen (once, few, many), or a class if it is expanded.

V gene: TRBV19; J gene: TRBJ2-5; D gene: TRBD2; clone size: -; CDR3 DNA: TGTGCCAGTAGTCCTCTAGCGGTGGGTAGAGAGACCCAGTACTTC; CDR3 protein: CASSPLAVGRETQYF
V gene: TRBV12-5; J gene: TRBJ2-7; D gene: -; clone size: -; CDR3 DNA: TGTGCTAGTGGTTTCCGACCTTACGAGCAGTACTTC; CDR3 protein: CASGFRPYEQYF
V gene: TRBV5-1; J gene: TRBJ2-1; D gene: -; clone size: -; CDR3 DNA: TGCGCCAGCAGCTTGCGACGGGGAAGGAATGAGCAGTTCTTC; CDR3 protein: CASSLRRGRNEQFF
V gene: TRBV5-6; J gene: TRBJ1-1; D gene: -; clone size: -; CDR3 DNA: TGTGCCAGCAGCCGGGCCGGGACACCTAACACTGAAGCTTTCTTT; CDR3 protein: CASSRAGTPNTEAFF
V gene: TRBV5-8; J gene: TRBJ2-1; D gene: -; clone size: -; CDR3 DNA: TGTGCCAGCAGCTTGAATCCAGGGGAGGGCGATGAGCAGTTCTTC; CDR3 protein: CASSLNPGEGDEQFF
V gene: TRBV27; J gene: TRBJ1-5; D gene: -; clone size: -; CDR3 DNA: TGTGCCAGCGGGCATTCGTATAGCAATCAGCCCCAGCATTTT; CDR3 protein: CASGHSYSNQPQHF
V gene: TRBV9; J gene: TRBJ1-2; D gene: -; clone size: -; CDR3 DNA: TGTGCCAGCAGCGAAACAGGGACCAACTATGGCTACACCTTC; CDR3 protein: CASSETGTNYGYTF
V gene: TRBV27; J gene: TRBJ2-5; D gene: -; clone size: -; CDR3 DNA: TGTGCCAGCGGTACGGGGTACCAAGAGACCCAGTACTTC; CDR3 protein: CASGTGYQETQYF
V gene: TRBV7-6; J gene: TRBJ1-6; D gene: -; clone size: few; CDR3 DNA: TGTGCCAGCAGCTTAGGCGGCGGGCCGGGGTCACCCCTCCACTTT; CDR3 protein: CASSLGGGPGSPLHF
V gene: TRBV7-6; J gene: TRBJ2-1; D gene: TRBD2; clone size: -; CDR3 DNA: TGTGCCAGCAGCCCGACTAGCCCCTACAATGAGCAGTTCTTC; CDR3 protein: CASSPTSPYNEQFF
V gene: TRBV5-6; J gene: TRBJ1-2; D gene: -; clone size: -; CDR3 DNA: TGTGCCAGCAGTCCCCAGGGTCGGGGTGGCTACACCTTC; CDR3 protein: CASSPQGRGGYTF
V gene: TRBV7-9; J gene: TRBJ2-1; D gene: TRBD2; clone size: -; CDR3 DNA: TGTGCCAGCAGCTTAGCCCCAGCGGGAAGGAACAATGAGCAGTTCTTC; CDR3 protein: CASSLAPAGRNNEQFF
V gene: TRBV9; J gene: TRBJ1-2; D gene: -; clone size: -; CDR3 DNA: TGTGCCAGCAGCTTCCACCGGGGAGGAGCTAACTATGGCTACACCTTC; CDR3 protein: CASSFHRGGANYGYTF
V gene: TRBV27; J gene: TRBJ1-2; D gene: -; clone size: -; CDR3 DNA: TGTGCCAGCTTGGACCGTTCCTATGGCTACACCTTC; CDR3 protein: CASLDRSYGYTF